This is a list of T cell receptor beta chains from one sample in a study of blood T cell repertoires in COVID-19. TCRdb's copy holds only in-frame clones and misses some; the assay was immunoSEQ multiplex PCR. This sample has roughly 200,000 clones, with around 80% found just once. Input material: peripheral blood. Receptors were obtained from a woman aged 80 or over with active or convalescent COVID-19. CDR3s include the opening cysteine and the closing phenylalanine or tryptophan.

V gene	J gene	CDR3 length	CDR3 protein
TRBV2	TRBJ2-1	16	CASSDKGEGAYNEQFF
TRBV27	TRBJ1-4	13	CASSRATNEKLFF
TRBV4-2	TRBJ1-1	15	CASSRRGTTNTEAFF
TRBV2	TRBJ2-5	15	CASSEILAGEETQYF
TRBV5-6	TRBJ2-7	16	CASSPTSGGASYEQYF
TRBV3-1/TRBV3-2	TRBJ2-7	14	CASSQDLNSGEQYF
TRBV5-1	TRBJ2-4	19	CASSPGGSGGIVAKNIQYF
TRBV5-4	TRBJ2-5	16	CASSGISGGAGMTQYF
TRBV9	TRBJ2-2	16	CASSLGTGGDTGELFF
TRBV18	TRBJ2-7	17	CASSPGTDPQGSYEQYF
TRBV9	TRBJ2-1	13	CASSVEGYNEQFF
TRBV4-1	TRBJ2-1	17	CASSPTSRDSSYNEQFF
TRBV9	TRBJ2-7	11	CASSGTVKQYF
TRBV27	TRBJ1-5	15	CASSLEGDSNQPQHF
TRBV5-6	TRBJ2-2	16	CASSLGQGAMAGELFF
TRBV28	TRBJ2-7	14	CASIPPGEAYEQYF
TRBV3-1/TRBV3-2	TRBJ1-3	15	CASRNRGRSGNTIYF
TRBV28	TRBJ1-2	14	CASSTGTQNYGYTF
TRBV9	TRBJ2-7	15	CASSVSGGTSYEQYF
TRBV10-3	TRBJ1-2	12	CAISQGPYGYTF
TRBV18	TRBJ2-2	15	CASSEERVYTGELFF
TRBV5-5	TRBJ1-4	15	CASSPTGGMDEKLFF
TRBV9	TRBJ1-5	15	CASSVDGTGVQPQHF
TRBV28	TRBJ1-4	14	CASSGTGVDEKLFF
TRBV3-1/TRBV3-2	TRBJ2-1	18	CASSQELPGAGGINEQFF
TRBV5-5	TRBJ2-2	17	CASSSSRGGLGTGELFF
TRBV5-6	TRBJ1-1	14	CASSPGLRNTEAFF
TRBV6-6	TRBJ1-2	17	CASSQLGTALGNYGYTF
TRBV4-1	TRBJ1-5	17	CASSQDHLPGAHQPQHF
TRBV10-3	TRBJ2-2	14	CATAGLGSIGELFF
TRBV7-2	TRBJ2-3	13	CANSTGSSDTQYF
TRBV6-5	TRBJ1-2	14	CASSSHGANYGYTF
TRBV28	TRBJ2-5	14	CASSLAGGLETQYF
TRBV27	TRBJ1-2	16	CASSPRRDSTNYGYTF
TRBV4-3	TRBJ2-3	16	CASSQATSGGTDTQYF